This T cell receptor (beta chain) was sequenced for a study of cytomegalovirus exposure and HLA in healthy donors. Germline V gives CDR1 SGDLS, CDR2 YYNGEE. The CDR3 has 14 residues. The germline V and J ends were trimmed by 2 bases and 6 bases, with 11 bases remaining between them. The PCR had 60 Vbeta and 13 Jbeta primers. Measured with immunoSEQ multiplex PCR; TCRdb has only the in-frame clones, and not every one. The sample holds 100,000 to 150,000 clones, roughly 80% seen once. This TCR was recovered from a woman in her forties in good health and CMV-seronegative. The V gene is TRBV9, the J gene TRBJ2-2; the D gene is possibly TRBD2 (6 bases). What was sequenced was PBMCs. The CDR3 DNA follows: TGTGCCAGCAGCGTGCGGGGATCTTCCGGGGAGCTGTTTTTT. Encoded protein: CASSVRGSSGELFF.